These 32 T cell receptor beta chains share one sample of origin, sequenced in a study of T cell changes during pregnancy in multiple sclerosis (dated by TCRdb to between 2018 and 2020). The method was the immunoSEQ multiplex PCR assay. Here the immuneACCESS table is served through TCRdb, limited to in-frame sequences with V and J called. Missing clones are a known gap in these copies; in checked studies unresolved V genes cover under half, and the rest lacks a known reason. For this sample the table gives tens of thousands of clones, of which around 94% were detected only once. The ten top clones hold roughly 1.7% of the sample. The material sequenced was peripheral blood, taken after pregnancy. The receptors derive from a female donor in good health, enrolled as a control in a pregnancy study.

This rearrangement joins TRBV18 to TRBJ1-3; the match to TRBD1 covers 7 bases. The CDR3 consists of 16 residues. The V gene's germline CDR1 is KGHSH and CDR2 LQKENI. The J segment lost 3 bases and the V segment lost 3 bases, leaving 8 bases of the junction unmatched. The CDR3 sequence: CASSPGQGVFGNTIYF. CDR3 sequence (DNA): TGTGCCAGCTCACCCGGTCAGGGGGTCTTTGGAAACACCATATATTTT.

This chain uses TRBV9 with TRBJ1-2, with TRBD1 identical over 7 bases. V lost 4 bases to trimming and J lost 3 bases; unmatched junction nucleotides: 3. CDR1 SGDLS and CDR2 YYNGEE come from the germline V gene. CDR3 length: 13 residues. The CDR3 reads CASSPRGDYGYTF. Written as DNA, the CDR3 is TGTGCCAGCAGCCCCAGGGGGGACTATGGCTACACCTTC.

This chain connects TRBV27 to TRBJ2-7, with D tentatively TRBD2 (5 bases). The germline V gene has CDR1 MNHEY and CDR2 SMNVEV (reference sequence). V lost 6 bases, J lost 3 bases, and 12 bases lay in between. The CDR3 is made up of 13 amino acids. CDR3 amino acids: CASSLSSDYEQYF. The CDR3 coding sequence is TGTGCCAGCAGCCTAAGTAGCGACTACGAGCAGTACTTC.

This chain joins TRBV19 and TRBJ2-3, with 8 bases lining up with TRBD2. V lost 5 bases to trimming and J lost 3 bases; unmatched junction nucleotides: 7. The CDR3 consists of 15 residues. From germline, CDR1 is LNHDA and CDR2 SQIVND (reference sequence). The CDR3, as DNA: TGTGCCAGTAGTCCCCGGGGGGGAGGGACAGATACGCAGTATTTT. Its protein product is CASSPRGGGTDTQYF.

The V call is TRBV6-5, the J call TRBJ1-1; the match to TRBD1 covers 7 bases. The CDR3 is made up of 15 amino acids. Germline-derived CDR1 and CDR2 are MNHEY and SVGAGI. Losses at the gene ends were 5 bases for V and 0 bases for J; bases not matched to a gene: 6. Here the CDR3 DNA reads TGTGCCAGCAGTGGTCAGACAGGGTTGAACACTGAAGCTTTCTTT. It translates to CASSGQTGLNTEAFF.

The chain uses TRBV5-1 and TRBJ1-1, with 9 nucleotides matching TRBD1. The V gene's germline CDR1 is SGHRS and CDR2 YFSETQ. V dropped 6 bases and J dropped 2; count of bases not matched to a gene: 5. CDR3 length: 14 residues. The CDR3 is CASKGQGSNTEAFF. The DNA for the CDR3 is TGCGCCAGCAAGGGACAGGGATCCAACACTGAAGCTTTCTTT. The whole variable domain, filled in from reference TRBV5-1 and TRBJ1-1, reads KAGVTQTPRYLIKTRGQQVTLSCSPISGHRSVSWYQQTPGQGLQFLFEYFSETQRNKGNFPGRFSGRQFSNSRSEMNVSTLELGDSALYLCASKGQGSNTEAFFGQGTRLTVV.

The chain couples TRBV18 to TRBJ2-3; 11 bases agree with TRBD2. This CDR3 has 17 amino acids. Trimming took 1 base from V and 3 from J; bases not matched to a gene: 6. Germline-derived CDR1 and CDR2 are KGHSH and LQKENI. The CDR3 loop reads CASSPLAGGPRTDTQYF. CDR3 nucleotide sequence: TGTGCCAGCTCACCACTAGCGGGAGGGCCAAGGACAGATACGCAGTATTTT.

The gene calls are TRBV2 and TRBJ1-5; D gene ambiguous. Germline loops: CDR1 SNHLY, CDR2 FYNNEI. The CDR3 runs to 12 residues. V dropped 8 bases and J dropped 2 bases, with 7 bases sitting between them. This CDR3 reads CASRSGNQPQHF. In nucleotides, the CDR3 is TGTGCCAGCCGGTCCGGCAATCAGCCCCAGCATTTT.

This clone appeared a few times. The chain uses TRBV20-1 and TRBJ2-1; D unresolved. Looked up from germline, CDR1 is DFQATT and CDR2 is SNEGSKA (reference sequence). V dropped 2 bases and J dropped 5 bases, with 4 bases sitting between them. This CDR3 contains 11 residues. The CDR3: CSARQDNEQFF. The DNA of the CDR3 is TGCAGTGCTAGACAGGACAATGAGCAGTTCTTC.

The sample holds one count of this clone. The chain carries TRBV11-1 and TRBJ2-5; 7 positions match TRBD2. Germline V CDR1 and CDR2: SGHAT, FQDESV (reference sequence). CDR3 length: 15 residues. V trimming: 5 bases; J trimming: 4 bases; junction bases outside the gene matches: 10. The CDR3 region has the DNA TGTGCCAGCAGCCTTACTCCGACTAGCCGAGAGACCCAGTACTTC. It yields the protein CASSLTPTSRETQYF.

The CDR3 loop is CARRTTGGNEQFF. The CDR3 nucleotides read TGTGCCAGGCGCACTACCGGCGGCAATGAGCAGTTCTTC. The rearrangement joins TRBV2 to TRBJ2-1; D is unresolved. This CDR3 is 13 amino acids long. Per the germline V gene, CDR1 is SNHLY and CDR2 is FYNNEI. Trimming shortened V by 9 bases and J by 6 bases, and 15 bases separated the two germline ends.

The rearrangement uses TRBV6-5 and TRBJ2-3; a weak D match, TRBD1 (7 bases). CDR1 is MNHEY, CDR2 SVGAGI, per germline. Trimming shortened V by 2 bases and J by 6 bases, and 12 bases separated the two germline ends. The CDR3 is 14 amino acids. The CDR3 spells CASSYRQGGDTQYF. CDR3 DNA: TGTGCCAGCAGTTACAGGCAGGGGGGTGATACGCAGTATTTT.

The chain couples TRBV11-2 to TRBJ1-2; D not resolved. The CDR3 sequence is 13 residues long. V was clipped by 5 bases and J by 1 base, with 8 bases between them. Germline V lookup: CDR1 SGHAT, CDR2 FQNNGV. CDR3 residues: CASSGDHNYGYTF. In nucleotides, the CDR3 is TGTGCCAGCAGCGGAGACCATAACTATGGCTACACCTTC.

V gene TRBV21-1 combines with J gene TRBJ2-7; the table's D gene call, TRBD2, was not cross checked with the DNA. TRBV21-1 is deemed a pseudogene. This CDR3 comprises 16 residues. The CDR3 spells CASSKGSSGGPYEQYF. Written as DNA, the CDR3 is TGTGCCAGCAGCAAAGGTTCTAGCGGGGGACCCTACGAGCAGTACTTC.

This clone appeared a single time. The V call is TRBV28, the J call TRBJ2-2, with D unclear. Germline V CDR1 and CDR2: MDHEN, SYDVKM. The CDR3 is 15 residues long. V shed 2 bases and J shed 6 bases, with 13 bases lying between them. The DNA of the CDR3 is TGTGCCAGCAGTTTAGTCACCGGGTTGGCCGGGGAGCTGTTTTTT. It is translated as CASSLVTGLAGELFF. Drawing the rest from reference TRBV28 and TRBJ2-2, the complete variable domain is DVKVTQSSRYLVKRTGEKVFLECVQDMDHENMFWYRQDPGLGLRLIYFSYDVKMKEKGDIPEGYSVSREKKERFSLILESASTNQTSMYLCASSLVTGLAGELFFGEGSRLTVL.

The rearrangement links TRBV6-5 to TRBJ2-4; D might be TRBD1 (5 bases). Germline V gene sequence: CDR1 MNHEY, CDR2 SVGAGI. V lost 0 bases and J lost 0, with 6 bases in between. The CDR3 sequence is 15 residues long. For the CDR3, the DNA is TGTGCCAGCAGTTACTCAGGGGTAGCCAAAAACATTCAGTACTTC. This encodes CASSYSGVAKNIQYF.

This clone was seen only once. The J gene is TRBJ2-2, the V gene TRBV5-1, with TRBD2 identical over 15 bases. The CDR3 loop spans 20 amino acids. CDR1 is SGHRS and CDR2 is YFSETQ in the germline V gene. The V gene end was trimmed by 0 bases and the J gene end by 6 bases; junction bases not matched to a gene: 12. Written as DNA, the CDR3 is TGCGCCAGCAGCTTGGCCGACTTACCAGGGACTAGCGGGAGGCCCGGGGAGCTGTTTTTT. Protein product: CASSLADLPGTSGRPGELFF.

J is TRBJ1-3 and V is TRBV28; the D is unclear. V lost 4 bases and J lost 5, with 6 bases in between. The CDR3 contains 12 residues. Germline CDR1 and CDR2: MDHEN and SYDVKM. As DNA, the CDR3 is TGTGCCAGCAGTTCGGGGAGAAACACCATATATTTT. Protein: CASSSGRNTIYF. The whole variable domain, remainder taken from reference TRBV28 and TRBJ1-3, is DVKVTQSSRYLVKRTGEKVFLECVQDMDHENMFWYRQDPGLGLRLIYFSYDVKMKEKGDIPEGYSVSREKKERFSLILESASTNQTSMYLCASSSGRNTIYFGEGSWLTVV.

The chain has TRBV27 and TRBJ2-1; 7 positions match TRBD1. Germline V CDR1 and CDR2: MNHEY, SMNVEV (reference sequence). V gave up 3 bases and J gave up 5 bases; unmatched junction bases: 10. The CDR3 loop spans 16 amino acids. The CDR3 coding sequence is TGTGCCAGCAGTTTTTCTCAGGGGGAGAGGGACAATGAGCAGTTCTTC. It encodes CASSFSQGERDNEQFF.

The sample holds a few counts of this clone. The genes are TRBV6-1 and TRBJ1-5; 9 bases agree with TRBD1. J lost 2 bases, V lost 1 base, and 3 bases had no gene match. CDR3 length equals 16 residues. In germline, CDR1 is MNHNS, CDR2 SASEGT. The DNA of the CDR3 is TGTGCCAGCAGTGAAGGGACAGGGGTAGGCAATCAGCCCCAGCATTTT. Translation gives CASSEGTGVGNQPQHF.

The chain links TRBV29-1 to TRBJ2-7; D perhaps matches TRBD2 (5 bases). V was trimmed by 4 bases and J by 7 bases, leaving 14 bases between them. Germline CDR1 is SQVTM and CDR2 is ANQGSEA. The CDR3 is made up of 12 amino acids. CDR3 in amino acids: CSVGWTSGEQYF. The CDR3 DNA follows: TGCAGCGTTGGTTGGACTTCGGGGGAGCAGTACTTC.

The chain recombines TRBV10-2 with TRBJ2-5; D might be TRBD1 (5 bases). The V end was cut by 2 bases, the J end by 5 bases, with 12 bases between. The V gene's germline CDR1 is WSHSY and CDR2 SAAADI. There are 14 residues in the CDR3. CDR3 amino acids: CASSEGAGLETQYF. In DNA, the CDR3 is TGCGCCAGCAGTGAGGGGGCAGGGCTGGAGACCCAGTACTTC.

The CDR3 DNA reads TGTGCCAGCAGCTTGGTGGGGGGTACTGGGGCCAACGTCCTGACTTTC. Encoded protein: CASSLVGGTGANVLTF. The chain links TRBV5-6 to TRBJ2-6; D is possibly TRBD2 (6 bases). Trimming removed 0 bases at V and 2 bases at J, with 9 bases between. The CDR3 has 16 amino acids. CDR1 is SGHDT, CDR2 YYEEEE, per germline. The full variable domain, its missing parts supplied by reference TRBV5-6 and TRBJ2-6, is DAGVTQSPTHLIKTRGQQVTLRCSPKSGHDTVSWYQQALGQGPQFIFQYYEEEERQRGNFPDRFSGHQFPNYSSELNVNALLLGDSALYLCASSLVGGTGANVLTFGAGSRLTVL.

Relative to its sample, this clone is large (0.1 to 1%). The rearrangement joins TRBV6-5 to TRBJ1-2, with TRBD1 as a possible D gene (6 bases). The germline V gene encodes CDR1 MNHEY and CDR2 SVGAGI. CDR3 length: 15 amino acids. V shed 0 bases and J shed 4 bases, with 12 bases lying between them. The CDR3 is CASSYSRQVSYGYTF. CDR3 nucleotide sequence: TGTGCCAGCAGTTACTCGAGACAGGTCAGCTATGGCTACACCTTC.

CDR3 residues: CASSLGTGGGGIGELFF. The CDR3 DNA reads as TGCGCCAGCAGCTTGGGAACAGGGGGCGGTGGCATCGGGGAGCTGTTTTTT. The gene calls are TRBV5-1 and TRBJ2-2; 9 bases are shared with TRBD1. The germline V gene has CDR1 SGHRS and CDR2 YFSETQ. There are 17 residues in the CDR3. With 0 bases clipped from V and 7 bases from J, the junction kept 10 bases outside the gene matches.

The rearrangement uses TRBV5-1 and TRBJ2-6; D is uncertain. The CDR3 is 16 amino acids. V lost 0 bases to trimming and J lost 0 bases, with 7 bases between them. Germline V gene data show CDR1 as SGHRS and CDR2 as YFSETQ. The CDR3: CASSLDAGSGANVLTF. The CDR3 nucleotides are TGCGCCAGCAGCTTGGACGCAGGCTCTGGGGCCAACGTCCTGACTTTC.

The chain combines TRBV29-1 with TRBJ1-4, with D unresolved. V lost 5 bases and J 1 base, leaving 8 bases between the germline ends. The CDR3 sequence is 13 residues long. The germline V gene encodes CDR1 SQVTM and CDR2 ANQGSEA. The CDR3 here is CSVIKQTNEKLFF. The CDR3 DNA reads as TGCAGCGTTATTAAACAAACTAATGAAAAACTGTTTTTT.

The chain recombines TRBV5-1 with TRBJ2-3, with TRBD1 matching over 12 bases. Germline loops: CDR1 SGHRS, CDR2 YFSETQ. The CDR3 has 17 residues. V gave up 4 bases and J gave up 1 base; unmatched junction bases: 7. In nucleotides, the CDR3 is TGCGCCAGCAGCGCTGGGACAGGGGGCGGAGGCACAGATACGCAGTATTTT. This sequence encodes CASSAGTGGGGTDTQYF.

Concerning this clone: This may stem from a read error, because a much larger clone lies one nucleotide away. The J gene is TRBJ1-1, the V gene TRBV28, with 8 bases aligning to TRBD1. This CDR3 contains 12 residues. The trim removed 6 bases at V and 5 bases at J, leaving 2 bases unmatched. CDR1 and CDR2 from the germline V gene are MDHEN and SYDVKM. The CDR3 region has the DNA TGTGCCAGCAGCAGGGGGCGAACTGAAGCTTTCTTT. Translated, it gives CASSRGRTEAFF.

The sample holds one count of this clone. The J gene is TRBJ2-7, the V gene TRBV7-6; D remains ambiguous. This CDR3 comprises 12 residues. The V and J ends lost 4 bases and 0 bases respectively, with 4 bases between them. Germline V gene data show CDR1 as SGHVS and CDR2 as FNYEAQ. Written as DNA, the CDR3 is TGTGCCAGCAGCTCTAGCTCCTACGAGCAGTACTTC. Protein: CASSSSSYEQYF.

This clone was seen more than once but under ten times. The chain uses TRBV6-5 and TRBJ2-7; perhaps TRBD2 as D (6 bases). The CDR3 is made up of 13 amino acids. Germline lookup yields CDR1 MNHEY and CDR2 SVGAGI. Trimming shortened V by 6 bases and J by 3 bases, and 12 bases separated the two germline ends. DNA of the CDR3: TGTGCCAGCAGCCCTAATAGCGGCTACGAGCAGTACTTC. Its translation is CASSPNSGYEQYF.

On this clone: At one end, the junction sequence differs from germline, possibly due to a read error. This rearrangement joins TRBV2 to TRBJ2-5; tentative D call: TRBD1 (5 bases). From germline, CDR1 is SNHLY and CDR2 FYNNEI. There are 14 residues in the CDR3. CDR3 residues: CASREGRARGTQYF. Here the CDR3 DNA reads TGTGCCAGCAGGGAAGGACGGGCAAGGGGTACCCAGTACTTC.